This record concerns one TCR beta chain sequence. The data are from a study of siplizumab effects on memory and regulatory T cells. Germline-derived CDR1 and CDR2 are SGHTA and FQGNSA. The CDR3 is 14 residues long. V was cut by 4 bases and J by 3 bases, with 10 bases left in between. Profiling relied on immunoSEQ multiplex PCR, and the TCRdb table lists in-frame clones only, not all of them. The sample has about 99,000 clones; 93% are singletons. The V call is TRBV7-2, the J call TRBJ2-1; perhaps D is TRBD1 or TRBD2 (5 bases each). The sample comprised Tregs sorted from blood. This sequence was found in a human donor in good health. The CDR3: CASSSHGGYNEQFF. The CDR3, as DNA: TGTGCCAGCAGCTCGCATGGGGGCTACAATGAGCAGTTCTTC. Together with reference TRBV7-2 and TRBJ2-1, the CDR3 gives the full variable domain: GAGVSQSPSNKVTEKGKDVELRCDPISGHTALYWYRQSLGQGLEFLIYFQGNSAPDKSGLPSDRFSAERTGGSVSTLTIQRTQQEDSAVYLCASSSHGGYNEQFFGPGTRLTVL.